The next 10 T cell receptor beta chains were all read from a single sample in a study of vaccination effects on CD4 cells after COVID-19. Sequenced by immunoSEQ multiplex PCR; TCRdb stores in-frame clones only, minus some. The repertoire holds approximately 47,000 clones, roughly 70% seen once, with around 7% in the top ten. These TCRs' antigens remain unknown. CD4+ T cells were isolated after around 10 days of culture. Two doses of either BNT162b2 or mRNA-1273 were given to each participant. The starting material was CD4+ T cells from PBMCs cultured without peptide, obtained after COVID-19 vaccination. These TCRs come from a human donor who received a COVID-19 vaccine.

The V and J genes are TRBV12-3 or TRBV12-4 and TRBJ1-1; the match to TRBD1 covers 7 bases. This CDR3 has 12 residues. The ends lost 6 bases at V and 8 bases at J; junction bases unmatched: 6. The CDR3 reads CASRPGTEEAFF. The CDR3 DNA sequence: TGTGCCAGCAGGCCCGGGACAGAAGAAGCTTTCTTT.

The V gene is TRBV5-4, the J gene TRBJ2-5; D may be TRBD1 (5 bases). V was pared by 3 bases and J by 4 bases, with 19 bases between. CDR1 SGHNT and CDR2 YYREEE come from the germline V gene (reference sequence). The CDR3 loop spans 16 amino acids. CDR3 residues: CASSYGGQGLVETQYF. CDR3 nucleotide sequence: TGTGCCAGCAGCTATGGTGGGCAGGGCTTGGTAGAGACCCAGTACTTC.

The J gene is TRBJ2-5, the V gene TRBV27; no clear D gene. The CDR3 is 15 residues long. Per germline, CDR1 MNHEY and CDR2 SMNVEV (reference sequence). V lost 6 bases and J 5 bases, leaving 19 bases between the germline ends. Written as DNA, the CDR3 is TGTGCCAGCAGATCCACGTCGGCATCCTGGGAGACCCAGTACTTC. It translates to CASRSTSASWETQYF.

This CDR3 reads CASSIPTGGRLDGYTF. The CDR3 region has the DNA TGTGCCAGTAGTATCCCGACAGGGGGCAGGTTAGATGGCTACACCTTC. This chain connects TRBV19 to TRBJ1-2, with 10 bases identical to TRBD1. V was clipped by 3 bases and J by 6 bases; unmatched bases: 10. There are 16 residues in the CDR3. The germline CDR1 and CDR2 sequences are LNHDA and SQIVND (reference sequence).

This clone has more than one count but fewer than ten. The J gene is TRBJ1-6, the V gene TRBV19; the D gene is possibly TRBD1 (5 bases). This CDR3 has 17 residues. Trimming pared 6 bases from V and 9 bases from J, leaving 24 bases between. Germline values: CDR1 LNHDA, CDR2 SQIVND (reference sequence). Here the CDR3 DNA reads TGTGCCAGTAGCGCCCAGGGAGCTGCCCTCGTCCCTTCACCCCTCCACTTT. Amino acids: CASSAQGAALVPSPLHF.

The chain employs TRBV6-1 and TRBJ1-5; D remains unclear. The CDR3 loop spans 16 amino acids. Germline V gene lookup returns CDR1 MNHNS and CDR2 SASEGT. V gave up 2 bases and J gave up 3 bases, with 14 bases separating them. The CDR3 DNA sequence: TGTGCCAGCAGTGAATTCGTGGTCACAAACAATCAGCCCCAGCATTTT. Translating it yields CASSEFVVTNNQPQHF.

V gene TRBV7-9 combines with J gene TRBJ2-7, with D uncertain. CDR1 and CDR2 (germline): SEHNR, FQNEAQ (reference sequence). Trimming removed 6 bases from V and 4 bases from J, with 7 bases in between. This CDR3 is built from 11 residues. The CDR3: CASSRSYEQYF. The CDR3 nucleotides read TGTGCCAGCAGTCGATCTTACGAGCAGTACTTC.

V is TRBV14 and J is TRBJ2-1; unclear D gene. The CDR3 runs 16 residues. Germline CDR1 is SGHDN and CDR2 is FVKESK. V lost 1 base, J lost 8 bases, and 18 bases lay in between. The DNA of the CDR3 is TGTGCCAGCAGCCAAGTCGTTAAGGCGATCCCCGATGAGCAGTTCTTC. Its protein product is CASSQVVKAIPDEQFF.

CDR3 coding DNA: TGTGCCAGCAGTTATTCCGCGGCCGGGAACTATGGCTACACCTTC. Translating gives CASSYSAAGNYGYTF. The J gene is TRBJ1-2, the V gene TRBV6-5; D ambiguous. Trimming took off 3 bases at V and 2 bases at J, with 13 bases between the two ends. The CDR3 length is 15 residues. Per germline, CDR1 MNHEY and CDR2 SVGAGI.

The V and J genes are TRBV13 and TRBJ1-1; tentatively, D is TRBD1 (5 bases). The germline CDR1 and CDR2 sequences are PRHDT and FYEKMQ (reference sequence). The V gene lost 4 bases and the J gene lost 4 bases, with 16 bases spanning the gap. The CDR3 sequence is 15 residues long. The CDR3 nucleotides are TGTGCCAGCAGCTCCCTCAGGGTTTGGTCCACTGAAGCTTTCTTT. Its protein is CASSSLRVWSTEAFF.